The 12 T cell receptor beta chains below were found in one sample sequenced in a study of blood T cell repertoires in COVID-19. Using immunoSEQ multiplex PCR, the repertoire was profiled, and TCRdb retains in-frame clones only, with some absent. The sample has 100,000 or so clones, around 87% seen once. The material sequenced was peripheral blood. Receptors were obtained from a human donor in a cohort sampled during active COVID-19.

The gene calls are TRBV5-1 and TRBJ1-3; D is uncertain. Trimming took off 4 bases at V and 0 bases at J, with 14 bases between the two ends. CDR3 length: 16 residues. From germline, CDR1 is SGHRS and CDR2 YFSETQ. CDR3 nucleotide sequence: TGCGCCAGCAGCGATATGGGCCTCGCCTCTGGAAACACCATATATTTT. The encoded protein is CASSDMGLASGNTIYF.

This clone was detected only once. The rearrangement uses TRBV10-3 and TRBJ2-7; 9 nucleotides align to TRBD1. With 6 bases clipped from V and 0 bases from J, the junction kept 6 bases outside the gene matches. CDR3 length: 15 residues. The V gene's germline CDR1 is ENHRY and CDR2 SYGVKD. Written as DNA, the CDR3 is TGTGCCATCAGGGCCGGGACAGGGATCTCCTACGAGCAGTACTTC. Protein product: CAIRAGTGISYEQYF.

CDR3 DNA: TGTGCCAGCAGCCCTGACTCGGTAGGCCCAACTGAAGCTTTCTTT. Translating it yields CASSPDSVGPTEAFF. V is TRBV5-4 and J is TRBJ1-1; no firm D call. The germline V gene has CDR1 SGHNT and CDR2 YYREEE (reference sequence). The CDR3 contains 15 residues. The ends were cut back, 4 bases at V and 5 bases at J, with 18 bases in the middle.

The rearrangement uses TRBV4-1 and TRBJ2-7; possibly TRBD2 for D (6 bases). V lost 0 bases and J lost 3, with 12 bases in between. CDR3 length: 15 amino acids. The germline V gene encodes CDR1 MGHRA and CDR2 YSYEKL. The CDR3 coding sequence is TGCGCCAGCAGCCAAGACCCCAGCGGGTACTACGAGCAGTACTTC. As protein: CASSQDPSGYYEQYF.

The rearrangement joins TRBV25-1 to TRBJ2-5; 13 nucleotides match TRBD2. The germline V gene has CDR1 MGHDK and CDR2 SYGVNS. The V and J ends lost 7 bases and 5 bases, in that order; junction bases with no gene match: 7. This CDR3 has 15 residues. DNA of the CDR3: TGTGCCAGCACCCCGGGACTAGCGGGAACGGAGACCCAGTACTTC. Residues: CASTPGLAGTETQYF.

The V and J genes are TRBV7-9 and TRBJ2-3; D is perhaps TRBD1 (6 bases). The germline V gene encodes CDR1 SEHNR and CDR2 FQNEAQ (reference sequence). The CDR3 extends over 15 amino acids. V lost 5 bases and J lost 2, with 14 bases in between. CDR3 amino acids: CASSPPTGSTDTQYF. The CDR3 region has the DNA TGTGCCAGCAGCCCTCCGACAGGATCCACAGATACGCAGTATTTT.

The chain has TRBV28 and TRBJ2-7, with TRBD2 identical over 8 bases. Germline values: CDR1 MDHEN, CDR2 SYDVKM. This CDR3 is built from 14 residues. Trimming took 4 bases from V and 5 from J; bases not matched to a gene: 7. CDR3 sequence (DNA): TGTGCCAGCAGTTCCGGGGGGGTCCAGAACGAGCAGTACTTC. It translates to CASSSGGVQNEQYF.

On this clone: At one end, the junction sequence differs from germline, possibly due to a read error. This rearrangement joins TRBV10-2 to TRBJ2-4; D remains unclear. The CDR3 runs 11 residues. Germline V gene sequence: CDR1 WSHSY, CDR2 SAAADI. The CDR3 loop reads CASSEGWSADF. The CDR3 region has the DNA TGCGCCAGCAGTGAGGGGTGGTCGGCGGACTTC.

The DNA of the CDR3 is TGTGCCAGCAGCGACAGCTCTGGGGCCAACGTCCTGACTTTC. Translating it yields CASSDSSGANVLTF. V usage is TRBV3-1 (or the pseudogene TRBV3-2) and J usage is TRBJ2-6; possibly TRBD1 for D (5 bases). Per germline, CDR1 LGHDT and CDR2 YNNKEL (reference sequence). Trimming removed 5 bases at V and 0 bases at J, with 5 bases between. This CDR3 region has 14 residues.

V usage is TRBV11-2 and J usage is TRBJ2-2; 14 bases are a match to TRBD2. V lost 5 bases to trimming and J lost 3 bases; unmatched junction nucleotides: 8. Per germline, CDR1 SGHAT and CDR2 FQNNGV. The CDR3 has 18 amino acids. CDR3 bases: TGTGCCAGCAGCGACCCCGGGACTAGCGGGAGACACACCGGGGAGCTGTTTTTT. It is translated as CASSDPGTSGRHTGELFF.

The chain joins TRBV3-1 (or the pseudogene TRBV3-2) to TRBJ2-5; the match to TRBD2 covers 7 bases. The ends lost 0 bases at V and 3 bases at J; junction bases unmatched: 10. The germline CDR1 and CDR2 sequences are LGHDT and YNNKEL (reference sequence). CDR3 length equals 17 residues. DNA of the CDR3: TGTGCCAGCAGCCAAGATCCAGTCCTAGCGGATAAAGAGACCCAGTACTTC. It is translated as CASSQDPVLADKETQYF.

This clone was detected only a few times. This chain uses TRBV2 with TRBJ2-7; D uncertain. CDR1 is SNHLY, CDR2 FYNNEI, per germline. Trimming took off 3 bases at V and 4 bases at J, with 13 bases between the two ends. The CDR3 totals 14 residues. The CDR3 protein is CASSETRRSYEQYF. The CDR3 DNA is TGTGCCAGCAGTGAGACTCGCCGGAGTTACGAGCAGTACTTC.